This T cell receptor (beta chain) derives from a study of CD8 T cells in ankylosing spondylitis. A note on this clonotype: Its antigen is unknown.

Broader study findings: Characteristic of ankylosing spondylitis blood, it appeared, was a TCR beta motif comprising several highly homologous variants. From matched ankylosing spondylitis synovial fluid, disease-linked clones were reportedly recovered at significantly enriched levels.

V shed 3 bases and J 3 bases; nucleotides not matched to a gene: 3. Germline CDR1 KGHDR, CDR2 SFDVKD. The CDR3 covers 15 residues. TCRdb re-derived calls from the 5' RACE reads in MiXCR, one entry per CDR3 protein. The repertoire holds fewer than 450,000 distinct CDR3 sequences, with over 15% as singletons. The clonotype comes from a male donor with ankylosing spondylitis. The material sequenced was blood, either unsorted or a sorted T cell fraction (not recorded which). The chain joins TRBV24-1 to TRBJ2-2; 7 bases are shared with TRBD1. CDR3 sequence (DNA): TGTGCCACCAGTGATGGACAGGCGTACACCGGGGAGCTGTTTTTT. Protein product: CATSDGQAYTGELFF.